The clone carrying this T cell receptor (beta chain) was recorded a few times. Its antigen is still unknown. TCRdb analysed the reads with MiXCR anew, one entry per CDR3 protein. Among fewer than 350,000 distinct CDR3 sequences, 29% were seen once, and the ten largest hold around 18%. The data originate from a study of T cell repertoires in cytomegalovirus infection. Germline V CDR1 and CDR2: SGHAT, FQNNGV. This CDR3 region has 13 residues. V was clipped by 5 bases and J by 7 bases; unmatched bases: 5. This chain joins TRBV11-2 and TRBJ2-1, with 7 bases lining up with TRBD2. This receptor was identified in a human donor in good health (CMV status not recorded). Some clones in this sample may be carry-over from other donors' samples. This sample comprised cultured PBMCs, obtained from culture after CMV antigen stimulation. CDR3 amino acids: CASSPGLLNEQFF. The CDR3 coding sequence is TGTGCCAGCAGCCCGGGACTACTAAATGAGCAGTTCTTC.